These 22 T cell receptor beta chains were sequenced from one sample in a study of shared clonotypes between healthy human individuals (dated by TCRdb to 2020 to 2021). For the CD8 naive samples, CD45RO-negative cells were positively selected for CCR7, yielding a CD45RA+CCR7+ population from which TemRA cells were excluded. The receptor library was made with the immunoSEQ multiplex PCR assay. Held by TCRdb, this immuneACCESS table contains in-frame sequences only and omits some clones. Under half of the omission traces to an unresolved V gene where checked; the cause of the rest is unknown. This sample holds about 2.2 million clones; just over 90% were observed only once. The ten most abundant clones make up about 1.5% of the sample. Specimen: naive CD8+ T cells from PBMCs. The sample's cell subset or site, from its label and the paper: CD45RA+CCR7+. All receptors derive from a young man in good health. Some clones in this sample may be carry-over from other donors' samples.

This chain connects TRBV28 to TRBJ1-2; 9 nucleotides line up with TRBD1. The CDR3 totals 15 residues. With V trimmed by 3 bases and J by 4 bases, 6 bases remained unmatched. Germline V gives CDR1 MDHEN, CDR2 SYDVKM. CDR3 coding DNA: TGTGCCAGCAGTTTCCCGGGACAGGGAGTCTATGGCTACACCTTC. This gives the protein CASSFPGQGVYGYTF.

V and J are TRBV6-5 and TRBJ1-1; TRBD1 agrees at 8 bases. The CDR3 is 15 residues long. CDR1 and CDR2 (germline): MNHEY, SVGAGI. The V and J ends lost 1 base and 6 bases, in that order; junction bases with no gene match: 7. This CDR3 is CASSYFDGQGAEAFF. The CDR3 DNA sequence: TGTGCCAGCAGTTACTTCGACGGACAGGGTGCTGAAGCTTTCTTT.

J is TRBJ2-7 and V is TRBV27; possible D gene TRBD1, 6 bases. V shed 8 bases and J shed 0 bases, with 14 bases lying between them. The CDR3 sequence is 14 residues long. Germline CDR1 reads MNHEY; CDR2 reads SMNVEV (reference sequence). The CDR3: CASAPRTVSYEQYF. In nucleotides, the CDR3 is TGTGCCAGCGCCCCTAGGACAGTCTCCTACGAGCAGTACTTC.

This clone was counted once. The chain employs TRBV27 and TRBJ2-6, with a tentative D call TRBD1 (6 bases). V was shortened by 2 bases and J by 4 bases, with 12 bases between the two germline ends. Looked up from germline, CDR1 is MNHEY and CDR2 is SMNVEV (reference sequence). The length of the CDR3 is 16 residues. The CDR3 protein is CASSLEWTAGANVLTF. CDR3 DNA sequence: TGTGCCAGCAGTTTAGAATGGACAGCCGGGGCCAACGTCCTGACTTTC.

A note on this clone: At the DNA level, this CDR3 is encoded by other sequences in the same sample as well. CDR3 sequence (DNA): TGTGCCAGCAGCTTGTGGGGGACCTACGAGCAGTACTTC. As protein: CASSLWGTYEQYF. This chain links TRBV5-6 with TRBJ2-7, with D tentatively TRBD1 or TRBD2 (5 bases each). The CDR3 loop spans 13 amino acids. The V end was cut by 1 base, the J end by 2 bases, with 7 bases between. Germline CDR1 is SGHDT and CDR2 is YYEEEE.

The chain employs TRBV27 and TRBJ2-7; D is uncertain. There are 13 residues in the CDR3. V was shortened by 4 bases and J by 6 bases, with 13 bases between the two germline ends. Germline V gene lookup returns CDR1 MNHEY and CDR2 SMNVEV (reference sequence). Here the CDR3 reads CASSSGARLEQYF. The CDR3 region has the DNA TGTGCCAGCAGTTCTGGAGCTCGGCTCGAGCAGTACTTC.

The rearrangement joins TRBV11-2 to TRBJ2-7; TRBD2 matches at 9 bases. This CDR3 region has 15 residues. Germline CDR1 SGHAT, CDR2 FQNNGV. V shed 5 bases, J shed 4 bases, and the junction held 9 bases outside the gene matches. CDR3 sequence (DNA): TGTGCCAGCAGCAAGCCGGCTAGCGGGACTTACGAGCAGTACTTC. It is translated as CASSKPASGTYEQYF. The full variable domain, completed using reference TRBV11-2 and TRBJ2-7, is EAGVAQSPRYKIIEKRQSVAFWCNPISGHATLYWYQQILGQGPKLLIQFQNNGVVDDSQLPKDRFSAERLKGVDSTLKIQPAKLEDSAVYLCASSKPASGTYEQYFGPGTRLTVT.

Notes on this clone: The sample has other DNA sequences that encode this CDR3 too. J is TRBJ1-1 and V is TRBV6-5, with 7 bases lining up with TRBD1. Germline assignment: CDR1 MNHEY and CDR2 SVGAGI. With V trimmed by 4 bases and J by 2 bases, 4 bases remained unmatched. This CDR3 is built from 14 residues. The CDR3 DNA reads as TGTGCCAGCAGTTCTGACAGGGCCAACACTGAAGCTTTCTTT. Translation gives CASSSDRANTEAFF.

The rearrangement uses TRBV27 and TRBJ2-5; D may be TRBD2 (5 bases). Germline CDR1 is MNHEY and CDR2 is SMNVEV (reference sequence). The CDR3 length is 14 residues. V lost 6 bases and J 2 bases, leaving 13 bases between the germline ends. This CDR3 reads CASRARGNQETQYF. CDR3 bases: TGTGCCAGCAGAGCACGAGGGAATCAAGAGACCCAGTACTTC.

This chain joins TRBV5-6 and TRBJ1-4, with TRBD1 identical over 11 bases. Trimming cost V 4 bases and J 8 bases; bases outside gene matches: 7. The germline V gene encodes CDR1 SGHDT and CDR2 YYEEEE. The CDR3 extends over 15 amino acids. Here the CDR3 DNA reads TGTGCCAGCAGCGGAGGACAGGGGGCCGGGGAAAAACTGTTTTTT. Its translation is CASSGGQGAGEKLFF.

The gene calls are TRBV27 and TRBJ2-1, with 7 bases aligning to TRBD2. This CDR3 is 16 amino acids long. After removal of 6 bases from V and 7 bases from J, the junction contained 15 bases not matched to a gene. Germline assignment: CDR1 MNHEY and CDR2 SMNVEV (reference sequence). The CDR3 here is CASSPPLGLVVNEQFF. The DNA for the CDR3 is TGTGCCAGCAGCCCCCCCCTAGGACTAGTGGTAAATGAGCAGTTCTTC.

V usage is TRBV7-9 and J usage is TRBJ2-1, with 7 bases that match TRBD2. V shed 5 bases, J shed 9 bases, and the junction held 19 bases outside the gene matches. The germline V gene has CDR1 SEHNR and CDR2 FQNEAQ (reference sequence). The CDR3 sequence is 17 residues long. CDR3 in amino acids: CASSPHSGTIIPGEQFF. CDR3 DNA sequence: TGTGCCAGCAGCCCCCATTCCGGGACTATCATCCCAGGTGAGCAGTTCTTC.

A single count supports this clone. The CDR3 bases are TGTGCCAGCAGTGAACTAAACAGGGCTTATGGCTACACCTTC. It codes for CASSELNRAYGYTF. This chain joins TRBV6-1 and TRBJ1-2; D possibly corresponds to TRBD1 (6 bases). Per germline, CDR1 MNHNS and CDR2 SASEGT. V lost 2 bases and J lost 5, with 12 bases in between. The CDR3 loop spans 14 amino acids.

V and J are TRBV9 and TRBJ2-7; 7 bases agree with TRBD1. With 3 bases clipped from V and 0 bases from J, the junction kept 3 bases outside the gene matches. From germline, CDR1 is SGDLS and CDR2 YYNGEE. CDR3 length equals 14 residues. The CDR3 region has the DNA TGTGCCAGCAGCGCGGACAGGATCTCCTACGAGCAGTACTTC. This encodes CASSADRISYEQYF.

V is TRBV4-1 and J is TRBJ2-5; TRBD2 matches at 9 bases. The J call may be wrong; the DNA end is better matched by TRBJ2-7. This CDR3 has 18 residues. Germline CDR1 reads MGHRA; CDR2 reads YSYEKL. The CDR3 sequence is CASSHIPAVAGDWSEQYF. The CDR3 bases are TGCGCCAGCAGCCATATCCCAGCGGTAGCGGGAGACTGGAGCGAGCAGTACTTC.

This chain joins TRBV19 and TRBJ2-2; D gene ambiguous. The V and J ends lost 7 bases and 7 bases respectively, with 7 bases between them. CDR1 is LNHDA and CDR2 is SQIVND in the germline V gene (reference sequence). The CDR3 is 11 amino acids. The CDR3 reads CASNPGGELFF. DNA for the CDR3: TGTGCCAGTAATCCAGGCGGGGAGCTGTTTTTT.

In its sample, this clone was seen once. The V and J genes are TRBV13 and TRBJ2-5, with 16 positions matching TRBD2. This CDR3 spans 18 amino acids. The V segment lost 4 bases and the J segment 5 bases; nucleotides outside the gene matches: 10. From germline, CDR1 is PRHDT and CDR2 FYEKMQ (reference sequence). Here the CDR3 reads CASSSTGLAGGPGETQYF. In DNA form, the CDR3 reads TGTGCCAGCAGCTCCACGGGACTAGCGGGAGGGCCGGGGGAGACCCAGTACTTC.

This sequence joins TRBV7-9 and TRBJ2-7; D unclear. V was shortened by 8 bases and J by 4 bases, with 6 bases between the two germline ends. Per the germline V gene, CDR1 is SEHNR and CDR2 is FQNEAQ (reference sequence). The CDR3 has 10 residues. CDR3 protein: CASGTYEQYF. For the CDR3, the DNA is TGTGCCAGCGGAACTTACGAGCAGTACTTC.

A single count supports this clone. The rearrangement joins TRBV27 to TRBJ2-3; 8 bases fit TRBD1. Trimming cost V 5 bases and J 3 bases; bases outside gene matches: 13. The germline V gene has CDR1 MNHEY and CDR2 SMNVEV (reference sequence). The CDR3 extends over 17 amino acids. The CDR3 DNA reads as TGTGCCAGCAGTCCAATCGGGGGCAGGGGGCGGACAGATACGCAGTATTTT. Translating gives CASSPIGGRGRTDTQYF.

The sample holds one count of this clone. Relative to the germline gene, one junction end is altered; a read error may explain this. The chain is built from TRBV7-8 and TRBJ2-7; 9 positions agree with TRBD1. This CDR3 is 16 amino acids long. Germline lookup yields CDR1 SGHVS and CDR2 FQNEAQ. The CDR3 spells CASSQDRGTGTYEQYF. The CDR3 bases are TGCGCCAGCAGCCAAGATCGGGGGACAGGGACCTACGAGCAGTACTTC.

A note on this clone: The same CDR3 also results from other DNA sequences found in this sample. The chain carries TRBV28 and TRBJ2-7; the match to TRBD1 covers 8 bases. V lost 3 bases to trimming and J lost 2 bases; unmatched junction nucleotides: 0. This CDR3 is built from 13 residues. Per the germline V gene, CDR1 is MDHEN and CDR2 is SYDVKM. The CDR3 DNA reads as TGTGCCAGCAGTTTGACAGGGGCCTACGAGCAGTACTTC. The encoded protein is CASSLTGAYEQYF.

This rearrangement joins TRBV2 to TRBJ2-1; D ambiguous. Trimming took 0 bases from V and 2 from J, leaving 8 bases between them. The germline CDR1 and CDR2 sequences are SNHLY and FYNNEI. The CDR3 extends over 15 amino acids. DNA of the CDR3: TGTGCCAGCAGTGAAGCCGGGTTGGCCTACAATGAGCAGTTCTTC. Amino acids: CASSEAGLAYNEQFF. The entire variable domain, with the rest obtained from reference TRBV2 and TRBJ2-1, is as follows: EPEVTQTPSHQVTQMGQEVILRCVPISNHLYFYWYRQILGQKVEFLVSFYNNEISEKSEIFDDQFSVERPDGSNFTLKIRSTKLEDSAMYFCASSEAGLAYNEQFFGPGTRLTVL.